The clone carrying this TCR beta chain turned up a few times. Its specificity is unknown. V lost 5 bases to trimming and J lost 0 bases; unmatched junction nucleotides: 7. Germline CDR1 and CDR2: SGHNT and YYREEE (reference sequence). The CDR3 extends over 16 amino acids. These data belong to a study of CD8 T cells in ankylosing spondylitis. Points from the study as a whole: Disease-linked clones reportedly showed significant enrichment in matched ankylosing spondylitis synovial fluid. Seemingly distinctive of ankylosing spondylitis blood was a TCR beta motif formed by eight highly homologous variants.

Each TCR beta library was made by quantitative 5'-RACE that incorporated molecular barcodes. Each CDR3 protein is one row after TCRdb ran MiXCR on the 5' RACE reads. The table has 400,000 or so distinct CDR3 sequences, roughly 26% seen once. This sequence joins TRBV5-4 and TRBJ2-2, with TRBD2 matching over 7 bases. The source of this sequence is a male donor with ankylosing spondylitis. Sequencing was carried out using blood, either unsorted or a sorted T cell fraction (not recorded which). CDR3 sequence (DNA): TGTGCCAGCAGACAATCAGCGGGACCGAACACCGGGGAGCTGTTTTTT. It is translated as CASRQSAGPNTGELFF.